This T cell receptor beta chain originates from a study of T cells after yellow fever vaccination. Turning to the study itself: Preparation used SMART-Seq v4 Ultra Low Input for the low-cell-number fractions.

The study's findings and limits: The study found a weaker secondary response that peaked faster, day 5 versus 15. The study re-detected most primary-vaccination clones after the booster (around 96% CD4, around 89% CD8).

This clonotype has just a few counts. Its antigen is unknown. The CDR3 spans 11 residues. The germline gives CDR1 DFQATT, CDR2 SNEGSKA (reference sequence). The germline V and J ends were trimmed by 3 bases and 6 bases, with 9 bases remaining between them. In making TCR cDNA, 5'RACE template switching added a universal primer site and UMIs to it. TCRdb re-analysed the 5' RACE reads in MiXCR, keeping a single row per CDR3 protein. The sample has 510,000 or so distinct CDR3 sequences; under 25% are singletons. The receptor comes from a man younger than 40 who received the YFV17D yellow fever vaccine. V gene TRBV20-1 combines with J gene TRBJ2-7; D remains unclear. This specimen consisted of PBMCs, obtained 15 days after the yellow fever booster vaccination. CDR3 region: CSASWAGEQYF. The CDR3 nucleotides read TGCAGTGCTAGTTGGGCCGGCGAGCAGTACTTC.